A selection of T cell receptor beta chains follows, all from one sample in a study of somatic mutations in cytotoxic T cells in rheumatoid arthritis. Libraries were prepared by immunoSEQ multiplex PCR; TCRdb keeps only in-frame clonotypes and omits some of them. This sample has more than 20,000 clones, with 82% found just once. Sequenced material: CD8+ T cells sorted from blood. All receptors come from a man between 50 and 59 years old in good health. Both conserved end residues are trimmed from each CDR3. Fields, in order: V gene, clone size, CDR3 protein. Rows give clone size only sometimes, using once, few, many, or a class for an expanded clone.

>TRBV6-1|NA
ASSERGASYSGANVLT
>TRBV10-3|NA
AISDISLPSGELF
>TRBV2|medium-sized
ASREVYEQY
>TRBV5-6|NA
ASSLVGLAGREGYNEQF
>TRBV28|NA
ASSTGTGGAQETQY
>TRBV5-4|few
ASSLGGGELF
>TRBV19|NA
ASSGGLGTEAF
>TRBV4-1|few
ASSPRTSGRASAYEQY
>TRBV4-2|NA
ASSFNRDTEAF
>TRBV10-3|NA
AIRLGSRGPHNEQF
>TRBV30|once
AWSATGTGSSNEQY
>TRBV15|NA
ATPGTGPRPRPNEQY
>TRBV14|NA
ASSQGSSEQY
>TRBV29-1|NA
SVEGRSYGYT
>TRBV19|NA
ASSIARIVRVHQPQH
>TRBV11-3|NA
ASSLSRSGRVGDTQY
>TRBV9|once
ASTTAPSNEQF
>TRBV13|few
ASSSAGANQPQH
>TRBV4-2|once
ASSQDPAGGEGETQY
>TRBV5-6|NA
ASSLSRVFGNTIY
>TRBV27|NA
ASSYSVSNQPQH
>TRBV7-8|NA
ASSPRRGPGNTEAF
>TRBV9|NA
ASSVTGFGEAF
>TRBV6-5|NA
ASSYGGLAGLNEQF
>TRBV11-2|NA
ASSLATGANVLT
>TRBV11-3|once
ASSLGAGKGYTQY
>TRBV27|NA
ASRGLAGGLDNEQF
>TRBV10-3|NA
AIGLQGRADTQY
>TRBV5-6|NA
ASSPGQGLFLMNTEAF
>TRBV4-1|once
ASSQVGGEETQY
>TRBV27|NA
ASRALTGSTLQY
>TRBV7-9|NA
ASSLAPSGSPYEQY
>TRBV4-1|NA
ASSQDQGSAYEQY
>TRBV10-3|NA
AISGAGVNTEAF
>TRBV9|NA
ASSGGLAGVGEQF
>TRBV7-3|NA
ASSLDGTAYGYT
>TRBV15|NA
ATSTLLSGAGPQETQY
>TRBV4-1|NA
ASSQDWAGVGNTIY
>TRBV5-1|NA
ASSPGQGNYGYT
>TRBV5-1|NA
ASSLQLLYQETQY
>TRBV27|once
ASTSNDGNTGELF
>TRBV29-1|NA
SVLTGTANNEQF
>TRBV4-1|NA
ASSQGGSADEQY
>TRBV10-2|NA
ASSEFNPYEQY
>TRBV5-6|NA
ASSAETEMNTEAF
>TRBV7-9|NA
AIGGGLPEAF
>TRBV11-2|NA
ASSRTALRDSPLH
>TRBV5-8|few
ASRSTGVGQPQH
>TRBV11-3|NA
ASSFRGTSGTGELF
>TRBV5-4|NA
ASSLWGEEETQY
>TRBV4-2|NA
ASGPNTGELF
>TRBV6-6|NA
ASSYAGQGTYEQY
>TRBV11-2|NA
ASSLGTRRIKQF
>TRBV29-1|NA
SVVNSAGELF